These 3 T cell receptor beta chains were all obtained from the same sample, sequenced in a study of blood T cell repertoires in COVID-19. Sequencing used immunoSEQ multiplex PCR; TCRdb keeps in-frame clones, though not all of them. In the table there are 150,000 or so clones, about 91% of which are singletons. The sample comprised peripheral blood. The receptors were sampled from a woman in her sixties with acute or convalescent COVID-19.

On this clone itself: An end of the junction differs from the germline gene, which may be a read error. In the same sample, other DNA sequences code for this CDR3. This chain uses TRBV5-8 with TRBJ2-3, with D tentatively TRBD2 (6 bases). Per the germline V gene, CDR1 is SGHTS and CDR2 is YDEGEE. This CDR3 is built from 15 residues. CDR3 sequence reads: CASSLNGGRLDTQYF. The CDR3, as DNA: TGTGCCAGTAGCTTGAACGGGGGAAGGCTGGATACGCAGTATTTT.

The J gene is TRBJ1-2, the V gene TRBV19; TRBD1 might be the D (5 bases). Between the trimmed V and J ends, which lost 3 bases and 0 bases, there was a span of 11 bases. This CDR3 contains 15 residues. The germline V gene has CDR1 LNHDA and CDR2 SQIVND (reference sequence). The CDR3 sequence: CASSMSGSTNYGYTF. The CDR3 DNA sequence: TGTGCCAGTAGTATGTCAGGGTCGACTAACTATGGCTACACCTTC.

The CDR3 DNA follows: TGTGCCAGCAGCTTGTATCAGGGGGCGCACTATGGCTACACCTTC. It is translated as CASSLYQGAHYGYTF. V gene TRBV7-2 combines with J gene TRBJ1-2; 8 bases fit TRBD1. The CDR3 sequence is 15 residues long. Per germline, CDR1 SGHTA and CDR2 FQGNSA. With 3 bases clipped from V and 3 bases from J, the junction kept 6 bases outside the gene matches.